This is a list of T cell receptor beta chains from one sample in a study of control samples from healthy donors and cancer patients. Generated by immunoSEQ multiplex PCR, the TCRdb table keeps only in-frame clones and is missing some. The sample yields roughly 93,000 clones, 85% to 90% seen once. Material: PBMCs. The source is a woman between 50 and 59 years old with colorectal cancer. Each CDR3 is given with its conserved first and last residue. A D gene is named only where the DNA matches it firmly. A clone size is listed for some rows: how often the clone was seen (once, few, many), or a class if it is expanded.

v_gene: TRBV6-5
d_gene: NA
abundance: NA
j_gene: TRBJ1-1
CDR3nt: TGTGCCAGCAGCAAGGAGACTGTGAACACTGAAGCTTTCTTT
CDR3aa: CASSKETVNTEAFF

v_gene: TRBV5-5
d_gene: NA
abundance: NA
j_gene: TRBJ1-1
CDR3nt: TGTGCCAGCAGCTTGGAGGGCGACTGGGAACTAGCTTTCTTT
CDR3aa: CASSLEGDWELAFF

v_gene: TRBV7-9
d_gene: TRBD2
abundance: NA
j_gene: TRBJ2-3
CDR3nt: TGTGCCAGCAGCTCCCAGCGGGGGGGTGTCACAGATACGCAGTATTTT
CDR3aa: CASSSQRGGVTDTQYF

v_gene: TRBV24-1
d_gene: NA
abundance: NA
j_gene: TRBJ2-1
CDR3nt: TGTGCCACCAGTCCCCGCTCCTACAATGAGCAGTTCTTC
CDR3aa: CATSPRSYNEQFF

v_gene: TRBV7-8
d_gene: TRBD2
abundance: NA
j_gene: TRBJ2-5
CDR3nt: TGTGCCAGCAGCTTAGCAGGACTAGCGGGGGTCCAAGAGACCCAGTACTTC
CDR3aa: CASSLAGLAGVQETQYF

v_gene: TRBV6-4
d_gene: NA
abundance: NA
j_gene: TRBJ1-2
CDR3nt: TGTGCCAGCAGTGATCATCGTGGCTACACCTTC
CDR3aa: CASSDHRGYTF

v_gene: TRBV2
d_gene: NA
abundance: NA
j_gene: TRBJ1-6
CDR3nt: TGTGCCAGCAGTGGGGCCCGCCGGGTTTCAGATAATTCACCCCTCCACTTT
CDR3aa: CASSGARRVSDNSPLHF

v_gene: TRBV18
d_gene: NA
abundance: NA
j_gene: TRBJ2-2
CDR3nt: TGTGCCAGCTCACCAATGGGGACACAGAACACCGGGGAGCTGTTTTTT
CDR3aa: CASSPMGTQNTGELFF

v_gene: TRBV5-6
d_gene: TRBD2
abundance: NA
j_gene: TRBJ2-1
CDR3nt: TGTGCCAGCAGTTTGGGACTAGCGGGGGGGCCCTACAATGAGCAGTTCTTC
CDR3aa: CASSLGLAGGPYNEQFF

v_gene: TRBV6-5
d_gene: TRBD1
abundance: NA
j_gene: TRBJ1-2
CDR3nt: TGTGCCAGCAGCAGCCGGGACAGGGCTATCTATGGCTACACCTTC
CDR3aa: CASSSRDRAIYGYTF

v_gene: TRBV6-5
d_gene: NA
abundance: NA
j_gene: TRBJ2-3
CDR3nt: TGTGCCAGCATTGCCCAGGGGGGGGCGACGCAGTATTTT
CDR3aa: CASIAQGGATQYF

v_gene: TRBV15
d_gene: NA
abundance: NA
j_gene: TRBJ1-2
CDR3nt: TGTGCCACCAGCAGAGAAGCCACATCCTATGGCTACACCTTC
CDR3aa: CATSREATSYGYTF

v_gene: TRBV2
d_gene: NA
abundance: NA
j_gene: TRBJ1-6
CDR3nt: TGTGCCAGCAGGTTGAATAGGAACATGGGTAATTCACCCCTCCACTTT
CDR3aa: CASRLNRNMGNSPLHF

v_gene: TRBV3-1/TRBV3-2
d_gene: NA
abundance: NA
j_gene: TRBJ1-5
CDR3nt: TGTGCCAGCAGCCAAGCGGGGGTCTATCAGCCCCAGCATTTT
CDR3aa: CASSQAGVYQPQHF

v_gene: TRBV28
d_gene: NA
abundance: NA
j_gene: TRBJ1-1
CDR3nt: TGTGCCAGCAGTTTCCCAGGGGCAGGTTTGAACACTGAAGCTTTCTTT
CDR3aa: CASSFPGAGLNTEAFF

v_gene: TRBV12-3/TRBV12-4
d_gene: NA
abundance: NA
j_gene: TRBJ1-1
CDR3nt: TGTGCCAGCAGTTTCACGAACACTGAAGCTTTCTTT
CDR3aa: CASSFTNTEAFF

v_gene: TRBV5-1
d_gene: TRBD2
abundance: once
j_gene: TRBJ2-3
CDR3nt: TGCGCCAGCAGCTTCTCGCGGGGGGGAATTACGCAGTATTTT
CDR3aa: CASSFSRGGITQYF

v_gene: TRBV5-1
d_gene: TRBD2
abundance: NA
j_gene: TRBJ2-5
CDR3nt: TGCGCCAGCAGCCGCGACGCGAGCGGGGAAGAGACCCAGTACTTC
CDR3aa: CASSRDASGEETQYF

v_gene: TRBV19
d_gene: TRBD1
abundance: NA
j_gene: TRBJ1-1
CDR3nt: TGTGCCAGTAGTATTATCTGGGACAGGGGGGAGAATACTGAAGCTTTCTTT
CDR3aa: CASSIIWDRGENTEAFF

v_gene: TRBV19
d_gene: TRBD2
abundance: NA
j_gene: TRBJ2-1
CDR3nt: TGTGCCAGTAGCCGCGGGGGGGGAGGCAATGAGCAGTTCTTC
CDR3aa: CASSRGGGGNEQFF

v_gene: TRBV3-1/TRBV3-2
d_gene: NA
abundance: NA
j_gene: TRBJ1-6
CDR3nt: TGTGCCAGCAGCCAAGTCCTGGACAGCTTTTCACCCCTCCACTTT
CDR3aa: CASSQVLDSFSPLHF

v_gene: TRBV10-3
d_gene: TRBD1
abundance: NA
j_gene: TRBJ1-1
CDR3nt: TGTGCCATCAGTGAAGGGACTCAGGGGGGTGAAGCTTTCTTT
CDR3aa: CAISEGTQGGEAFF

v_gene: TRBV7-6
d_gene: TRBD2
abundance: NA
j_gene: TRBJ2-1
CDR3nt: TGTGCCAGCAGCCCGAGACTAGCGGGGTCTTCGAATGAGCAGTTCTTC
CDR3aa: CASSPRLAGSSNEQFF

v_gene: TRBV12-5
d_gene: NA
abundance: NA
j_gene: TRBJ1-2
CDR3nt: TGTGCTAGTGGTTTGGCATTAGGGGCAGGCTATGGCTACACCTTC
CDR3aa: CASGLALGAGYGYTF

v_gene: TRBV19
d_gene: NA
abundance: NA
j_gene: TRBJ2-2
CDR3nt: TGTGCCAGTAGTAAGGGGGGCGCTAAGGGCGGGGAGCTGTTTTTT
CDR3aa: CASSKGGAKGGELFF

v_gene: TRBV29-1
d_gene: NA
abundance: NA
j_gene: TRBJ1-5
CDR3nt: TGCAGCGTTTCATCGTGGGGCAATCAGCCCCAGCATTTT
CDR3aa: CSVSSWGNQPQHF

v_gene: TRBV5-6
d_gene: NA
abundance: NA
j_gene: TRBJ1-3
CDR3nt: TGTGCCAGCACCTCCGGAAACACCATATATTTT
CDR3aa: CASTSGNTIYF